This T cell receptor (beta chain) was documented in a study of blood T cell repertoires in COVID-19. Study-wide background: Sources were T cells, B-cell-depleted T cells, or PBMCs; the material itself was cDNA or gDNA.

The assay was immunoSEQ multiplex PCR, and TCRdb's table has in-frame clones only and misses some. This sample has approximately 150,000 clones; around 87% occur once, and the top ten carry just over 2.5%. The germline gives CDR1 SGDLS, CDR2 YYNGEE. The CDR3 has 14 amino acids. Trimming at V came to 4 bases and at J to 4 bases, leaving 5 bases not matched to a gene. In Seattle, patients joined the study during active infection and were tracked longitudinally. The sequence derives from an elderly woman with COVID-19, enrolled during active disease. J is TRBJ1-5 and V is TRBV9, with 7 bases identical to TRBD1. Sequenced input: peripheral blood. Here the CDR3 reads CASSLDRDNQPQHF. The CDR3 DNA reads TGTGCCAGCAGCTTAGACAGGGATAATCAGCCCCAGCATTTT.